This TCR beta chain emerged from a study of vaccination effects on CD4 cells after COVID-19. Study overall: Participants got two doses of BNT162b2 or mRNA-1273 vaccine. Study results and caveats: Convalescent patients were scarce in the study, and it lacked early post-infection timepoints. Common cold coronaviruses were cross-recognized by only 1 of 255 vaccine-induced clones in healthy vaccinees.

Per germline, CDR1 MDHEN and CDR2 SYDVKM. This CDR3 is 12 amino acids long. V gave up 3 bases and J gave up 4 bases, with 6 bases separating them. CD4+ T cells specific for antigen were expanded with viral peptide pools by the ViraFEST assay before sequencing. Subsequent to a culture period of under 11 days, CD4+ T cells were isolated. Nucleocapsid antibodies were negative in the vaccine recipients, who had never had SARS-CoV-2 infection. Each well held 1.5 million to 2.5 million PBMC cultured with roughly 10 ug/ml peptides and 10 IU/ml IL-2. Profiled with immunoSEQ multiplex PCR; TCRdb holds only in-frame clones, not every one. The sample has 74,000 or so clones, about four fifths seen once. About this clone itself: Its cognate antigen is unknown. Other nucleotide sequences from this sample produce the same CDR3.

The receptor comes from a human donor who received a COVID-19 vaccine. The gene calls are TRBV28 and TRBJ1-2, with D unclear. The sequenced sample was CD4+ T cells from PBMCs cultured with SARS-CoV-2 spike peptides, obtained before COVID-19 vaccination. In nucleotides, the CDR3 is TGTGCCAGCAGTTTGTTGGGCTATGGCTACACCTTC. Protein sequence: CASSLLGYGYTF.